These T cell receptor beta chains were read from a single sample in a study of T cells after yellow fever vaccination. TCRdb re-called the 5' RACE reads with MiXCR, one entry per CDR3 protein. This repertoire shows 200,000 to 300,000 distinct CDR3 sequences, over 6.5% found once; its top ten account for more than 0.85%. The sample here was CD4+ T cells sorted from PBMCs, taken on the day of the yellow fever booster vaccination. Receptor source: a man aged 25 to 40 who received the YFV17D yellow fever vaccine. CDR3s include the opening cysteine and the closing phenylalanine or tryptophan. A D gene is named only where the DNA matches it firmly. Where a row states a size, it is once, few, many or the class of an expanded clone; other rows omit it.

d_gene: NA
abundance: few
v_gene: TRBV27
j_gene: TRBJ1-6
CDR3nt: TGTGCCAGCAGTTACGAAGCGGTTCGGTCACCCCTCCACTTT
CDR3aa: CASSYEAVRSPLHF

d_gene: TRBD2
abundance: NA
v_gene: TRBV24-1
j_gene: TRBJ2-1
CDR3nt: TGTGCCACCGGACTAGCGGGAGTTTCCTACAATGAGCAGTTCTTC
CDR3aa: CATGLAGVSYNEQFF

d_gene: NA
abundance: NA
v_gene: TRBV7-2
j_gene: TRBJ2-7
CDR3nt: TGTGCCAGCAGCTCGGGTCCGGAAGGGTTCTACGAGCAGTACTTC
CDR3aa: CASSSGPEGFYEQYF

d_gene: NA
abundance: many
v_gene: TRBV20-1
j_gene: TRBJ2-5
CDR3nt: TGCAGTGCTAGTTGGGGGCCAGAGACCCAGTACTTC
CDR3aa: CSASWGPETQYF

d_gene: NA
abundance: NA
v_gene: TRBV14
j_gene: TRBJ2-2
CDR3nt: TGTGCCAGCAGCCAGAGACAACTCCTGAACACCGGGGAGCTGTTTTTT
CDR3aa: CASSQRQLLNTGELFF

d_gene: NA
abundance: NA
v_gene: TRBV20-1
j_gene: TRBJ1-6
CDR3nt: TGCAGTGCTAGAGATTGGACACTTATTAATTCACCCCTCCACTTT
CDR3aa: CSARDWTLINSPLHF

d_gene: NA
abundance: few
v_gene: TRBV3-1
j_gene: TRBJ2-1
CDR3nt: TGTGCCAGCAGCCAGGTAAATGTTGGCAATGAGCAGTTCTTC
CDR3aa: CASSQVNVGNEQFF

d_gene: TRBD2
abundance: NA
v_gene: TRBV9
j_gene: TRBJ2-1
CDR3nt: TGTGCCAGCAGCGGAAGGACTAGCGGGAGTGGCGAGCAGTTCTTC
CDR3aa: CASSGRTSGSGEQFF

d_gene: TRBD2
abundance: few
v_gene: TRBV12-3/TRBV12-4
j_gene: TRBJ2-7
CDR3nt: TGTGCCAGCAGAACTAGCGCGGTACGGGGGGAGCAGTACTTC
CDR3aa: CASRTSAVRGEQYF

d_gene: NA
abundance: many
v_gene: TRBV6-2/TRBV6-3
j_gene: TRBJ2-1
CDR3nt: TGTGCCAGCACCTATTGGGCGGGCTCCAACAATGAGCAGTTCTTC
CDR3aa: CASTYWAGSNNEQFF

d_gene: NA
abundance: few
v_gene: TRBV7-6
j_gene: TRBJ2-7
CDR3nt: TGTGCCAGCAGCCCCAGGGCTAGCAGCTACGAGCAGTACTTC
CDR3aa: CASSPRASSYEQYF

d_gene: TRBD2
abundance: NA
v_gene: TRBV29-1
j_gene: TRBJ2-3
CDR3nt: TGCTGTAGCGGGAAGGCAACCGATACGCAGTATTTT
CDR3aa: CCSGKATDTQYF

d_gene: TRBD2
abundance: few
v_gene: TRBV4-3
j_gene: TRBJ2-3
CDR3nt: TGCGCCAGCAGCCAGACTAGCGGGGCCCAGGGGGGGCAGTATTTT
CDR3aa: CASSQTSGAQGGQYF

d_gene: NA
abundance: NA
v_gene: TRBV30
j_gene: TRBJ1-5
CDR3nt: TGTGCCTGGAGGGAAGGGGGATTGGGCAATCAGCCCCAGCATTTT
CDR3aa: CAWREGGLGNQPQHF

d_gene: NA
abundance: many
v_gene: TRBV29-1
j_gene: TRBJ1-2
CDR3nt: TGCAGCGTTGCGGGCTATGGCTACACCTTC
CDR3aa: CSVAGYGYTF

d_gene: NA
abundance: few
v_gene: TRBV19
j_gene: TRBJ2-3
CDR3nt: TGTGCCAGTAGTCGGCCAGGTAGCACAGATACGCAGTATTTT
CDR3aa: CASSRPGSTDTQYF

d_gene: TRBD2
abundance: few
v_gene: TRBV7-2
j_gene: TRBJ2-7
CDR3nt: TGTGCCAGCAGTCCGACTAGCTCTTTTATCGAGCAGTACTTC
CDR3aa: CASSPTSSFIEQYF

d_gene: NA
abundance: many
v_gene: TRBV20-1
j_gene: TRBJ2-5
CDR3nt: TGCAGTGCTAGAGGCGGGAACCTCCAAGAGACCCAGTACTTC
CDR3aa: CSARGGNLQETQYF

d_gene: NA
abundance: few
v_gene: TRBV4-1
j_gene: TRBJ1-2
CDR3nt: TGCGCCAGCAGCCAAGATTATCGCGGGGTCTACACCTTC
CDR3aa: CASSQDYRGVYTF

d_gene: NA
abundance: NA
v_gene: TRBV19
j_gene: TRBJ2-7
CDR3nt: TGTGCCAGTAGTATAGATCCCGCTGGGTACGAGCAGTACTTC
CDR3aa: CASSIDPAGYEQYF